This T cell receptor (beta chain) was sequenced for a study of OX40 agonist ivuxolimab in advanced cancers. Study information: The patients received agonistic anti-OX40 (CD134) antibody ivuxolimab. The dose-escalation cohort was around 83% male, with a mean age of around 54 years, ranging about 23 to 90.

General study points: The average count of expanded clones was higher among CD8+ T cells than among CD4+.

Only in-frame clones appear in the TCRdb table, and some are missing; sequencing was by immunoSEQ multiplex PCR. The sample yields under 85,000 clones, 94% seen once. CDR1 is SGHVS, CDR2 FNYEAQ, per germline. The germline V and J ends were trimmed by 2 bases and 2 bases, with 3 bases remaining between them. This CDR3 contains 12 residues. Autoimmune disease history or systemic immunosuppression led to patient exclusion. Of note for this clone: Its specificity is unknown.

The TCR sequence derives from an adult with an advanced solid tumor such as melanoma, head and neck, liver or kidney cancer. Sequencing used CD4+ or CD8+ T cells sorted from blood, obtained in a trial of the OX40 agonist ivuxolimab. The chain carries TRBV7-6 and TRBJ2-5; D not resolved. This chain's CDR3 is CASSLRQETQYF. The CDR3 bases are TGTGCCAGCAGCTTAAGGCAAGAGACCCAGTACTTC.